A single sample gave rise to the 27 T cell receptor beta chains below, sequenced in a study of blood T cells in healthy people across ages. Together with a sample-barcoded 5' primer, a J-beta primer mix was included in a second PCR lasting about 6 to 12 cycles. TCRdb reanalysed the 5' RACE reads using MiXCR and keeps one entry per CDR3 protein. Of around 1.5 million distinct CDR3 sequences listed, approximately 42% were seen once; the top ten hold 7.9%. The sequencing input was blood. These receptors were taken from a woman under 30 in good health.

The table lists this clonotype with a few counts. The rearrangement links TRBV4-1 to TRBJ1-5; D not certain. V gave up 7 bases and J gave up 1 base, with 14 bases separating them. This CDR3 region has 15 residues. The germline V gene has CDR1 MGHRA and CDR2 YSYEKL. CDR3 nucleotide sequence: TGCGCCAGCAAGTTAGCGGCGCCGAGCAATCAGCCCCAGCATTTT. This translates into CASKLAAPSNQPQHF.

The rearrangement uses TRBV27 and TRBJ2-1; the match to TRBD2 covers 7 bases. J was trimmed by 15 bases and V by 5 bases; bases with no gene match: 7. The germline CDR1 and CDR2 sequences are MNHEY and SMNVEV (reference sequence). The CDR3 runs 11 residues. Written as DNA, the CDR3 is TGTGCCAGCAGTATTGGACTAGAAGTGTTCTTC. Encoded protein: CASSIGLEVFF.

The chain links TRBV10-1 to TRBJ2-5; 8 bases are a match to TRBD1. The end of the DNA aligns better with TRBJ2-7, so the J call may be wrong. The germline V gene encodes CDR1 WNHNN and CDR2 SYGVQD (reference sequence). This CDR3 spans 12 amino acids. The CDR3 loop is CASSVTGVEQYF. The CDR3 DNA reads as TGCGCCAGCAGTGTGACAGGGGTCGAGCAGTACTTC.

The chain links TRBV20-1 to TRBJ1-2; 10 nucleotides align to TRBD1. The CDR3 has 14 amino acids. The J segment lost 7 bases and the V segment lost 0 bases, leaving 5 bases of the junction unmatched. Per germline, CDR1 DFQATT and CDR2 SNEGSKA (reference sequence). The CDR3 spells CSARDQGTGAGYTF. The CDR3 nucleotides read TGCAGTGCTAGAGATCAGGGGACAGGGGCTGGCTACACCTTC.

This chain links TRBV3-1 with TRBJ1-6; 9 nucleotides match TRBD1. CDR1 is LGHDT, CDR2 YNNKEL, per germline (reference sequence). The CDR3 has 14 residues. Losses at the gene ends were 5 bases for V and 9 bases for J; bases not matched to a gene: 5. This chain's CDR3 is CASSIDRGSSPLHF. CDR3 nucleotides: TGTGCCAGCAGCATAGACAGGGGGAGTTCACCCCTCCACTTT.

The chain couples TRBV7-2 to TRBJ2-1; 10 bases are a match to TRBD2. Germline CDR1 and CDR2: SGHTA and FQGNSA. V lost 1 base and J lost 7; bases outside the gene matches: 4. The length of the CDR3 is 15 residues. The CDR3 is CASSLESGRGNEQFF. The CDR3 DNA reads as TGTGCCAGCAGCTTAGAGAGCGGGAGGGGAAATGAGCAGTTCTTC.

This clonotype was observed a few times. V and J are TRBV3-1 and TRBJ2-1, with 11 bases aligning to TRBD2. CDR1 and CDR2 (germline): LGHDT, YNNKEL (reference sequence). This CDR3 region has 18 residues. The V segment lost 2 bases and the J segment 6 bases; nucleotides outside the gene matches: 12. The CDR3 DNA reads TGTGCCAGCAGCCAACTCTTGGGGGCTAGCGGGAGGCTCAATGAGCAGTTCTTC. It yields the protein CASSQLLGASGRLNEQFF.

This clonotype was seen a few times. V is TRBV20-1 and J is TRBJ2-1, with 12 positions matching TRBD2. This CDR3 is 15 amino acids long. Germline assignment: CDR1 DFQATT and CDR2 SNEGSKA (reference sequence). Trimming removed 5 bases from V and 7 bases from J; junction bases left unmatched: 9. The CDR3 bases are TGCAGTGCTTCTCCGACTAGCGGGAGCCTGAATGAGCAGTTCTTC. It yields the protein CSASPTSGSLNEQFF.

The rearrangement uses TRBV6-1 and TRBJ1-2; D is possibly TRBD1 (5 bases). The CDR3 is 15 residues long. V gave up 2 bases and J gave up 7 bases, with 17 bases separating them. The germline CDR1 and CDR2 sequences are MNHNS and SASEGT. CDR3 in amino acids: CASSEFGREVGGYTF. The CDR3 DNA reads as TGTGCCAGCAGTGAATTTGGCAGGGAGGTCGGTGGCTACACCTTC.

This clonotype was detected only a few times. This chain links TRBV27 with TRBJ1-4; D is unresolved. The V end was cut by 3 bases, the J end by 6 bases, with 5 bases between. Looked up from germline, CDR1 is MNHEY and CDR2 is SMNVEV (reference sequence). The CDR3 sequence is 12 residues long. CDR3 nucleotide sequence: TGTGCCAGCAGTTTCGGAGATGAAAAACTGTTTTTT. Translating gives CASSFGDEKLFF.

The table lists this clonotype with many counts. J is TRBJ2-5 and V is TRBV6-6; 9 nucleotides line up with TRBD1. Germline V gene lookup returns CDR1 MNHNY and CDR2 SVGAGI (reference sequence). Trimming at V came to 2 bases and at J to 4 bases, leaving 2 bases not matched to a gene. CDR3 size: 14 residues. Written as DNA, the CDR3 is TGTGCCAGCAGTTACACGACAGGGGGAGAGACCCAGTACTTC. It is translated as CASSYTTGGETQYF.

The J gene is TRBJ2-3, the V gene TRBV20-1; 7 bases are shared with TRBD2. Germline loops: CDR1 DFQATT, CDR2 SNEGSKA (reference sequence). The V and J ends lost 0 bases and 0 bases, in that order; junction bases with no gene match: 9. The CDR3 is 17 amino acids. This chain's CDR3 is CSARDNGGFLSTDTQYF. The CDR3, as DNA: TGCAGTGCTAGAGATAACGGGGGGTTCCTTAGCACAGATACGCAGTATTTT.

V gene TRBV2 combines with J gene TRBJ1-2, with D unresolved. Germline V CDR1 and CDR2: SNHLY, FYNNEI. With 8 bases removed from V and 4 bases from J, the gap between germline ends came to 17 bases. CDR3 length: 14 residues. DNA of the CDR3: TGTGCCAGCCTCCTATTCACCCATCTCTATGGCTACACCTTC. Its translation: CASLLFTHLYGYTF. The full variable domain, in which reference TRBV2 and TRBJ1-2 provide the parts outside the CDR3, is EPEVTQTPSHQVTQMGQEVILRCVPISNHLYFYWYRQILGQKVEFLVSFYNNEISEKSEIFDDQFSVERPDGSNFTLKIRSTKLEDSAMYFCASLLFTHLYGYTFGSGTRLTVV.

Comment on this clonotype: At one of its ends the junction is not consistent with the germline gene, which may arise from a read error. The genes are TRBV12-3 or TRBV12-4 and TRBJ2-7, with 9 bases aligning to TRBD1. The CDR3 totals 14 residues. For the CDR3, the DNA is TGTGTCAGCAGATCCGGGACAGGGCACTACGAGCAGTACTTC. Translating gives CVSRSGTGHYEQYF.

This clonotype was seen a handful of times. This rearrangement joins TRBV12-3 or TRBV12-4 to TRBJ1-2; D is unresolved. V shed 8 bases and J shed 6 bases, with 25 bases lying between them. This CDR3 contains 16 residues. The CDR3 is CASGAPPPERFDGYTF. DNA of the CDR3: TGTGCCAGCGGAGCCCCACCCCCGGAGCGCTTTGATGGCTACACCTTC.

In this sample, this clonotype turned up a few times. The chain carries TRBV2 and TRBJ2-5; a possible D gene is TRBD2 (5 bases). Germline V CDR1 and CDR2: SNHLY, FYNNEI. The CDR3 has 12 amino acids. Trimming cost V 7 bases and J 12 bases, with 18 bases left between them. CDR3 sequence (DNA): TGTGCCAGCATCGGGCAGCAACTAGGCGAGTACTTC. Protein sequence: CASIGQQLGEYF.

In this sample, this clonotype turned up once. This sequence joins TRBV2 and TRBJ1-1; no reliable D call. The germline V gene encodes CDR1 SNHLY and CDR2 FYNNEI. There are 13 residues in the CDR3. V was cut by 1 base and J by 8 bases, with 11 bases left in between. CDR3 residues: CASSEDDRGEAFF. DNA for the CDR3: TGTGCCAGCAGTGAAGATGACCGTGGCGAAGCTTTCTTT.

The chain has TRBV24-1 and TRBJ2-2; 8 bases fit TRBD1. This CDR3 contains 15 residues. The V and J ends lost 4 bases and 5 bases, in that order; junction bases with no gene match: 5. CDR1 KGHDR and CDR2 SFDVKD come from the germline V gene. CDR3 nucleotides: TGTGCCACCAGTGACCCGGACAGGGAGACCGGGGAGCTGTTTTTT. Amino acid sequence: CATSDPDRETGELFF.

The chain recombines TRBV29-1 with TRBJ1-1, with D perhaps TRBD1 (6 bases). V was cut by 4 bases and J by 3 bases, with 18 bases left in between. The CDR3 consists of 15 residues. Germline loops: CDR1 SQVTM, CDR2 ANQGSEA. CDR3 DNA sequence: TGCAGCGTTGTGGGGGGCGTGGGGGGGGACACTGAAGCTTTCTTT. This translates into CSVVGGVGGDTEAFF.

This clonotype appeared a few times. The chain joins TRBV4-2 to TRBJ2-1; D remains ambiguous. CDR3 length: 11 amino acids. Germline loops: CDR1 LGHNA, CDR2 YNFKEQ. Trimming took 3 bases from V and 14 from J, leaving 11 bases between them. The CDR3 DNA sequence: TGTGCCAGCAGCCAGCAAACGGCGAAGTTCTTC. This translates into CASSQQTAKFF.

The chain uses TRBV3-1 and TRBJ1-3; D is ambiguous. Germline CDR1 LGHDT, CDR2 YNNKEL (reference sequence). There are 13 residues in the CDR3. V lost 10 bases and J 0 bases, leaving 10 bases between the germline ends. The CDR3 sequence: CATSTGSGNTIYF. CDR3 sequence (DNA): TGTGCCACCTCGACCGGCTCTGGAAACACCATATATTTT.

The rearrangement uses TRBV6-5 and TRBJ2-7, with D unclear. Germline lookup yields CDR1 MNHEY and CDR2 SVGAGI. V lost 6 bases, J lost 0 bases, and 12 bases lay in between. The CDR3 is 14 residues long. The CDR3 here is CASSTTFSSYEQYF. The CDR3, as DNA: TGTGCCAGCAGCACCACGTTCAGCTCCTACGAGCAGTACTTC.

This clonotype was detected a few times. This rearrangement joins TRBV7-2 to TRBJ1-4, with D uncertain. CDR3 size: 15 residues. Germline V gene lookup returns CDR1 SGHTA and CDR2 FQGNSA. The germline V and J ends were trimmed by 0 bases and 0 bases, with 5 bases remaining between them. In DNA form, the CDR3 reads TGTGCCAGCAGCTTAGCGGTGGCAACTAATGAAAAACTGTTTTTT. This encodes CASSLAVATNEKLFF.

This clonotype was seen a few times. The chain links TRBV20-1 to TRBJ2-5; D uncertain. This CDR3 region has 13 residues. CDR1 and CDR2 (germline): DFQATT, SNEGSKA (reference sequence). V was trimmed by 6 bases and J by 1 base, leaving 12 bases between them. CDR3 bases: TGCAGTGCACCCCCATGGAGCCAAGAGACCCAGTACTTC. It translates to CSAPPWSQETQYF.

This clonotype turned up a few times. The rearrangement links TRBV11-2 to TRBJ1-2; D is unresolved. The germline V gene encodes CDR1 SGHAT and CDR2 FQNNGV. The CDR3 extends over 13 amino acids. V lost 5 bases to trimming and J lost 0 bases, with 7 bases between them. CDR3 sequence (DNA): TGTGCCAGCAGCCAGTGGGCTAACTATGGCTACACCTTC. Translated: CASSQWANYGYTF.

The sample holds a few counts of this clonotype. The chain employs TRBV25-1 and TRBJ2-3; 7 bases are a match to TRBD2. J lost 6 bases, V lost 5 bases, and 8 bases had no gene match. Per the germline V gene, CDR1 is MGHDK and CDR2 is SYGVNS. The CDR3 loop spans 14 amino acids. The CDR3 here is CASSPTSKRDTQYF. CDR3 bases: TGTGCCAGCAGTCCGACTAGCAAGCGCGATACGCAGTATTTT.

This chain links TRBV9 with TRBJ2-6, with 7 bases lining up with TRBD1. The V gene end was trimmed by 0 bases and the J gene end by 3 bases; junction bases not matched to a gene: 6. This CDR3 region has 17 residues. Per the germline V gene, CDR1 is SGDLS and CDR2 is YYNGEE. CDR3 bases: TGTGCCAGCAGCGTAGCTGACAGGGCCGGTGGGGCCAACGTCCTGACTTTC. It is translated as CASSVADRAGGANVLTF.